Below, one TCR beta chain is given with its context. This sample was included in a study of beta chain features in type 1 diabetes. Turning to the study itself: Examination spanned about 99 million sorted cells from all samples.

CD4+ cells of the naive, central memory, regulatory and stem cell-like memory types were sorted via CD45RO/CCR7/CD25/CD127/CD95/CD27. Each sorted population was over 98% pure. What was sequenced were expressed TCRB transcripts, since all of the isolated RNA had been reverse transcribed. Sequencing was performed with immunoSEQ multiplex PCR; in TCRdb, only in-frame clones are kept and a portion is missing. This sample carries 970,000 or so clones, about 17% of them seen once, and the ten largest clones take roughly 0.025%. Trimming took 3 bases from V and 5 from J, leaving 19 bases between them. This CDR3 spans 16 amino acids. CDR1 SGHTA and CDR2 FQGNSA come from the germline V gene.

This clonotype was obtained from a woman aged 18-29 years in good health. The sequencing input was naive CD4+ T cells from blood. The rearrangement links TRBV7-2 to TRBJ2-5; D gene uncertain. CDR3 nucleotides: TGTGCCAGCAGCTTCCGGAAGGGCGACATGGGGGAGACCCAGTACTTC. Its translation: CASSFRKGDMGETQYF.